This passage covers 7 T cell receptor beta chains from one sample sequenced in a study of identical twins. MiXCR, run by TCRdb on the 5' RACE reads, gives a single entry per CDR3 protein. The sample comprises some 710,000 distinct CDR3 sequences, 5.5% to 7.5% of which are singletons, and 1.5% to 2% rests with the top ten. The sequenced sample was naive T cells sorted from blood. The receptor source for this set is a man aged 18 to 29 in good health.

This rearrangement joins TRBV12-3 or TRBV12-4 to TRBJ1-5, with a tentative D call TRBD1 (6 bases). V was trimmed by 6 bases and J by 0 bases, leaving 15 bases between them. This CDR3 contains 16 residues. This chain's CDR3 is CASSRGQTYSNQPQHF. DNA of the CDR3: TGTGCCAGCAGCCGCGGACAGACCTATAGCAATCAGCCCCAGCATTTT.

This clonotype appeared many times. This chain's CDR3 is CASSYSAGGSGNTIYF. The CDR3 bases are TGTGCCAGCAGTTACTCGGCAGGGGGCTCTGGAAACACCATATATTTT. The V and J genes are TRBV6-5 and TRBJ1-3, with 7 bases fitting TRBD1. V gave up 0 bases and J gave up 0 bases; unmatched junction bases: 2. Germline CDR1 MNHEY, CDR2 SVGAGI. The CDR3 has 16 residues.

The J gene is TRBJ2-1, the V gene TRBV2, with a tentative D call TRBD2 (5 bases). V shed 6 bases and J shed 2 bases, with 11 bases lying between them. The CDR3 has 14 amino acids. CDR1 is SNHLY, CDR2 FYNNEI, per germline. The CDR3 protein is CASSRTQPYNEQFF. Here the CDR3 DNA reads TGTGCCAGCAGCAGGACTCAACCCTACAATGAGCAGTTCTTC.

The sample holds a few counts of this clonotype. V is TRBV9 and J is TRBJ2-3, with D maybe TRBD2 (6 bases). Germline assignment: CDR1 SGDLS and CDR2 YYNGEE. Trimming removed 4 bases at V and 5 bases at J, with 11 bases between. The CDR3 is 13 residues long. The CDR3 DNA reads as TGTGCCAGCAGCCCCGGGACTTTAGATACGCAGTATTTT. As protein: CASSPGTLDTQYF.

The chain uses TRBV7-6 and TRBJ1-4; the match to TRBD1 covers 8 bases. V was clipped by 5 bases and J by 8 bases; unmatched bases: 7. CDR1 and CDR2 (germline): SGHVS, FNYEAQ. There are 14 residues in the CDR3. This CDR3 is CASSDRQGNEKLFF. As DNA, the CDR3 is TGTGCCAGCAGCGATCGACAGGGGAACGAAAAACTGTTTTTT.

This clonotype was detected ten times or more. This chain connects TRBV5-1 to TRBJ2-4, with TRBD2 identical over 11 bases. V was clipped by 3 bases and J by 7 bases; unmatched bases: 9. The CDR3 has 16 residues. CDR1 is SGHRS, CDR2 YFSETQ, per germline. CDR3 in amino acids: CASSSRSGRAANIQYF. The CDR3 DNA reads TGCGCCAGCAGCTCCCGTAGCGGGAGGGCCGCGAACATTCAGTACTTC.

This clonotype was counted many times. The chain employs TRBV6-2 or TRBV6-3 and TRBJ2-1; possible D gene TRBD1, 6 bases. The CDR3 extends over 14 amino acids. CDR1 is MNHEY, CDR2 SVGEGT, per germline. With 4 bases removed from V and 4 bases from J, the gap between germline ends came to 11 bases. CDR3 bases: TGTGCCAGCAGTTTCCACAGGGAGTACAATGAGCAGTTCTTC. Protein product: CASSFHREYNEQFF.